These 12 T cell receptor beta chains share one sample of origin, sequenced in a study of blood T cell repertoires in COVID-19. The assay was immunoSEQ multiplex PCR, and TCRdb's table has in-frame clones only and misses some. The repertoire includes roughly 120,000 clones, 82% of them detected once, and about 15% sits in the top ten. The sequenced material came from peripheral blood. Receptors originate from a woman aged 55-75 years with acute or convalescent COVID-19.

The chain couples TRBV6-1 to TRBJ2-2; 8 bases agree with TRBD2. Germline V CDR1 and CDR2: MNHNS, SASEGT. With V trimmed by 0 bases and J by 5 bases, 2 bases remained unmatched. The CDR3 runs 15 residues. This CDR3 reads CASSEARGGTGELFF. The CDR3 DNA is TGTGCCAGCAGTGAAGCACGGGGGGGGACCGGGGAGCTGTTTTTT.

The chain joins TRBV2 to TRBJ2-7; the match to TRBD2 covers 12 bases. V shed 5 bases, J shed 4 bases, and the junction held 6 bases outside the gene matches. This CDR3 spans 15 amino acids. The germline V gene encodes CDR1 SNHLY and CDR2 FYNNEI. CDR3 in amino acids: CASSTTSGGPYEQYF. The CDR3 DNA reads as TGTGCCAGCAGTACAACTAGCGGGGGGCCTTACGAGCAGTACTTC.

The CDR3, as DNA: TGTGCCAGCAGCTTAATTCAGTCCGCAGTATACAATGAGCAGTTCTTC. Translating it yields CASSLIQSAVYNEQFF. The chain has TRBV7-3 and TRBJ2-1; D is undetermined. The V and J ends lost 1 base and 4 bases respectively, with 14 bases between them. The CDR3 has 16 residues. Germline-derived CDR1 and CDR2 are SGHTA and FQGTGA.

The V gene is TRBV16, the J gene TRBJ1-5, with 9 positions matching TRBD1. V dropped 4 bases and J dropped 7; count of bases not matched to a gene: 8. Per germline, CDR1 KGHSY and CDR2 FQNENV. There are 15 residues in the CDR3. CDR3 loop: CASSPRDREGQPQHF. The CDR3 bases are TGTGCCAGCAGCCCCCGGGACAGGGAAGGGCAGCCCCAGCATTTT.

This clone was seen a single time. The chain couples TRBV6-2 or TRBV6-3 to TRBJ1-2, with D perhaps TRBD1 (6 bases). CDR1 and CDR2 (germline): MNHEY, SVGEGT. Between the trimmed V and J ends, which lost 4 bases and 4 bases, there was a span of 13 bases. This CDR3 is 14 amino acids long. This chain's CDR3 is CASSWPGETYGYTF. The CDR3 DNA follows: TGTGCCAGCAGTTGGCCAGGGGAGACCTATGGCTACACCTTC.

This chain links TRBV14 with TRBJ1-2, with TRBD1 matching 7 bases. V lost 0 bases, J lost 0 bases, and 4 bases stayed unmatched. Germline loops: CDR1 SGHDN, CDR2 FVKESK. The CDR3 loop spans 16 amino acids. CDR3 nucleotide sequence: TGTGCCAGCAGCCAAGAGCTGGGGACAGCTAACTATGGCTACACCTTC. Its translation is CASSQELGTANYGYTF.

CDR3 residues: CASSLGLAGGRRVTQYF. The DNA for the CDR3 is TGTGCCAGCAGCTTAGGTCTAGCGGGGGGCCGAAGAGTGACCCAGTACTTC. V and J are TRBV7-7 and TRBJ2-5; 11 bases align to TRBD2. The J segment lost 7 bases and the V segment lost 1 base, leaving 11 bases of the junction unmatched. The CDR3 has 17 residues. Per the germline V gene, CDR1 is SSHAT and CDR2 is FNYEAQ (reference sequence).

This chain uses TRBV24-1 with TRBJ1-5, with D perhaps matching TRBD1 (5 bases). CDR3 size: 14 residues. V gave up 6 bases and J gave up 4 bases, with 12 bases separating them. From germline, CDR1 is KGHDR and CDR2 SFDVKD. For the CDR3, the DNA is TGTGCCACCAGTTCGCAGGGACTTAATCAGCCCCAGCATTTT. Translation: CATSSQGLNQPQHF.

This sequence joins TRBV7-2 and TRBJ2-1; 11 bases align to TRBD2. The CDR3 is 14 residues long. CDR1 and CDR2 from the germline V gene are SGHTA and FQGNSA. V lost 4 bases and J lost 15; bases outside the gene matches: 11. Here the CDR3 reads CASSSGTSGTISFF. CDR3 in DNA: TGTGCCAGCAGCTCAGGGACTAGCGGTACAATATCGTTCTTC.

V usage is TRBV18 and J usage is TRBJ2-3; possibly TRBD2 for D (5 bases). Deletions cut 8 bases from V and 4 bases from J, with 13 bases between. The CDR3 extends over 13 amino acids. The germline CDR1 and CDR2 sequences are KGHSH and LQKENI. As DNA, the CDR3 is TGTGCCAGCACCCGCGGGTCGGCAGATACGCAGTATTTT. Translating gives CASTRGSADTQYF.

The gene calls are TRBV9 and TRBJ2-2, with D hard to call. V lost 2 bases and J lost 6, with 14 bases in between. The germline CDR1 and CDR2 sequences are SGDLS and YYNGEE. The CDR3 is 15 amino acids. In DNA form, the CDR3 reads TGTGCCAGCAGCGTGTCTCCAGTTCCGCCCGGGGAGCTGTTTTTT. Translated: CASSVSPVPPGELFF.

This chain uses TRBV9 with TRBJ1-3; the D gene is possibly TRBD1 (5 bases). V was clipped by 1 base and J by 4 bases, with 12 bases between them. Germline values: CDR1 SGDLS, CDR2 YYNGEE. This CDR3 spans 15 amino acids. In DNA, the CDR3 is TGTGCCAGCAGCGTATGGGGCTTGGGAGGAAACACCATATATTTT. It encodes CASSVWGLGGNTIYF. Complete variable domain (other parts from reference TRBV9 and TRBJ1-3): DSGVTQTPKHLITATGQRVTLRCSPRSGDLSVYWYQQSLDQGLQFLIQYYNGEERAKGNILERFSAQQFPDLHSELNLSSLELGDSALYFCASSVWGLGGNTIYFGEGSWLTVV.